The clone carrying this T cell receptor (beta chain) came up once. Clones were sequenced by immunoSEQ multiplex PCR, and TCRdb holds only the in-frame ones, with some missing. The sample lists some 190,000 clones; approximately 91% were seen once. Germline V gene data show CDR1 as MGHRA and CDR2 as YSYEKL. The CDR3 consists of 17 residues. V lost 2 bases, J lost 5 bases, and 12 bases stayed unmatched. This record belongs to a study of control samples from healthy donors and cancer patients. The receptor was isolated from a man aged 25 to 40 in good health. The V gene is TRBV4-1, the J gene TRBJ2-7; TRBD2 matches 10 bases. The sequenced sample was blood. The CDR3 nucleotides are TGCGCCAGCAGCCAACAACTTCCGGGACTAGCGAACCACGAGCAGTACTTC. This sequence encodes CASSQQLPGLANHEQYF.